The clone carrying this T cell receptor (beta chain) was seen only once. The antigen remains undetermined. PCR used 60 Vbeta primers and 13 Jbeta primers. The table came from immunoSEQ multiplex PCR; TCRdb's copy has only in-frame clones and leaves some out. Here the sample spans about 140,000 clones, roughly three fifths being singletons. The record originates from a study of cytomegalovirus exposure and HLA in healthy donors. Participants comprised healthy donors of bone marrow. Study-level findings and limits: Earlier analysis found most TCR beta V segments productive about 90% or about 30% of the time. A likely sequencing artifact accounted for one observed cluster of highly shared sequence variants.

The TCR sequence derives from a male donor in good health and CMV-seronegative. The sample consisted of PBMCs.

This CDR3 is CASSVHQGVGDEQYF. The CDR3 nucleotides are TGTGCCAGCAGCGTCCACCAAGGGGTCGGCGACGAGCAGTACTTC. The gene calls are TRBV9 and TRBJ2-7; weak D call: TRBD1 (5 bases). The CDR3 runs 15 residues. CDR1 and CDR2 from the germline V gene are SGDLS and YYNGEE. The V end lost 2 bases, the J end lost 5 bases, and 17 bases lay between the germline ends.